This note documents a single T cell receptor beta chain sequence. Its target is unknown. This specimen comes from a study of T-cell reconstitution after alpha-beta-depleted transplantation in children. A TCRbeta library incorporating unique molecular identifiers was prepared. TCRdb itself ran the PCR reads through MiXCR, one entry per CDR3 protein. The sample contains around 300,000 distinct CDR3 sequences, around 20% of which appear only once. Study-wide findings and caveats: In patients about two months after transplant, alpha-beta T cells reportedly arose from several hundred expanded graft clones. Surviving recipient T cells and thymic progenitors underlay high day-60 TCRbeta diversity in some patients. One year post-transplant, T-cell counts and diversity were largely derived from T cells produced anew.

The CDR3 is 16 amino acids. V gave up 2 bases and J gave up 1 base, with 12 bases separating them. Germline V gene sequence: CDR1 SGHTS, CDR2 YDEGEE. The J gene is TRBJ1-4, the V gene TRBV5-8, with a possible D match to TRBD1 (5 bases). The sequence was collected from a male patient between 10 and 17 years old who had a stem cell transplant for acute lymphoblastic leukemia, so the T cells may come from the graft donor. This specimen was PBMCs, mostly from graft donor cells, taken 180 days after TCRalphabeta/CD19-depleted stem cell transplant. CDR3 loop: CASSFYPGITNEKLFF. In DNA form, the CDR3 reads TGTGCCAGCAGCTTTTATCCAGGGATAACTAATGAAAAACTGTTTTTT.